This T cell receptor (beta chain) was identified during a study of neurological immune-mediated disorders. This clonotype was picked up many times. The antigen is not known. Described time point: longitudinal time-point 3. The unsorted libraries were prepared from 2 million PBMCs (stored at -80 C). Study results and limitations: The study found the most TCR clonal expansion in HTLV-1-associated myelopathy and the least in multiple sclerosis, below healthy controls.

This CDR3 is built from 14 residues. Germline lookup yields CDR1 SGHRS and CDR2 YFSETQ. After removal of 1 base from V and 10 bases from J, the junction contained 6 bases not matched to a gene. Sequencing runs each yielded over 180 million TCR-beta sequences from 15-18 subjects. TCRdb reprocessed the 5' RACE reads with MiXCR, giving one entry per CDR3 protein. The table includes roughly 50,000 distinct CDR3 sequences, roughly an eighth detected once. The receptor was derived from a male donor with HTLV-1-associated myelopathy (HAM/TSP). The sample consisted of PBMCs. The chain employs TRBV5-1 and TRBJ2-1, with 9 bases identical to TRBD1. The CDR3 coding sequence is TGCGCCAGCAGCTTGATGGGACAGGGAGAAGAGCAGTTCTTC. Its protein product is CASSLMGQGEEQFF.